Included here is one T cell receptor beta chain sequence, with context. Its antigen remains unidentified. Libraries were prepared by immunoSEQ multiplex PCR; TCRdb keeps only in-frame clonotypes and omits some of them. This table holds about 2.2 million clones, approximately 94% found once. Germline lookup yields CDR1 SNHLY and CDR2 FYNNEI. CDR3 length: 18 amino acids. V lost 6 bases and J lost 6; bases outside the gene matches: 21. This sample stems from a study of shared clonotypes between healthy human individuals. Looking at the study overall: Researchers assigned three CD4 naive, three CD4 memory, two CD8 naive and one CD8 memory plate to each donor.

Whole-study results and caveats: An anticipated effect of sequencing depth on clonotype sharing among donors was recognized. The diversity represented, both genetic and in exposure history, was limited by few donors.

Positive CCR7 selection of CD45RO-negative cells yielded the naive CD8 cells, and terminally differentiated effector memory CD45RA+ cells were excluded. The TCR sequence derives from a young man in good health. Some clones in this sample may be carry-over from other donors' samples. The sample comprised naive CD8+ T cells from PBMCs. The genes are TRBV2 and TRBJ2-5; TRBD1 agrees at 8 bases. The CDR3 loop reads CASRASTYPTGGRQTQYF. CDR3 DNA: TGTGCCAGCAGGGCCTCGACTTACCCAACAGGGGGGAGGCAGACCCAGTACTTC.